This T cell receptor beta chain originates from a study of T cells after somatic rescue of genetic block. The assay was immunoSEQ multiplex PCR, and TCRdb's table has in-frame clones only and misses some. The sample consists of 70,000 to 95,000 clones, approximately 90% of them appearing once. V dropped 9 bases and J dropped 6 bases, with 11 bases sitting between them. CDR3 size: 11 residues. The germline CDR1 and CDR2 sequences are SGHTA and FQGNSA. Sequenced: peripheral blood mononuclear cells (PBMCs). This chain joins TRBV7-2 and TRBJ1-2; maybe TRBD1 (6 bases). The sequence came from a woman under 30. This CDR3 is CASPAGDGYTF. In DNA form, the CDR3 reads TGTGCCAGTCCGGCAGGGGATGGCTACACCTTC.